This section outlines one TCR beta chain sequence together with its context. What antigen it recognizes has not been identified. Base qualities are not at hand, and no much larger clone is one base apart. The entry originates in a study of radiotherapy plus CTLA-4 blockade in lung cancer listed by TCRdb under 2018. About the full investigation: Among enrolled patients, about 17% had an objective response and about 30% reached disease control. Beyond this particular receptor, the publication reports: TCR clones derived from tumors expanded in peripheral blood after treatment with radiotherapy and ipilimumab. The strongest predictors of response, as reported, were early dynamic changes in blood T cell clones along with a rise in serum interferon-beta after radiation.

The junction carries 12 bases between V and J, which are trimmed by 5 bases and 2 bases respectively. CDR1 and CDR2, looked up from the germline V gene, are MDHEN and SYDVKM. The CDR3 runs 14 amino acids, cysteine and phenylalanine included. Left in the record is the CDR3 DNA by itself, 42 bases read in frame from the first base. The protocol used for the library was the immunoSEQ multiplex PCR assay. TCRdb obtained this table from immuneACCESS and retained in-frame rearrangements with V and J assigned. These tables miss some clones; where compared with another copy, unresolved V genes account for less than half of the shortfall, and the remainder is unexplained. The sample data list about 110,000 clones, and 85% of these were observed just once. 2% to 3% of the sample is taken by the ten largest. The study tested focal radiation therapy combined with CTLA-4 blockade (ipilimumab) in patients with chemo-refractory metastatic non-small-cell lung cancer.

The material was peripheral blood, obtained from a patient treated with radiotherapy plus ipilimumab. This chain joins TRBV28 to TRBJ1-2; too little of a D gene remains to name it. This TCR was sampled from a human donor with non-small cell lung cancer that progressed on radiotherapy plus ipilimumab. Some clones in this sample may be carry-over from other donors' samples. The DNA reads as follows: TGTGCCAGCAGTCCCCACCGACTAAACTATGGCTACACCTTC. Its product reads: CASSPHRLNYGYTF.